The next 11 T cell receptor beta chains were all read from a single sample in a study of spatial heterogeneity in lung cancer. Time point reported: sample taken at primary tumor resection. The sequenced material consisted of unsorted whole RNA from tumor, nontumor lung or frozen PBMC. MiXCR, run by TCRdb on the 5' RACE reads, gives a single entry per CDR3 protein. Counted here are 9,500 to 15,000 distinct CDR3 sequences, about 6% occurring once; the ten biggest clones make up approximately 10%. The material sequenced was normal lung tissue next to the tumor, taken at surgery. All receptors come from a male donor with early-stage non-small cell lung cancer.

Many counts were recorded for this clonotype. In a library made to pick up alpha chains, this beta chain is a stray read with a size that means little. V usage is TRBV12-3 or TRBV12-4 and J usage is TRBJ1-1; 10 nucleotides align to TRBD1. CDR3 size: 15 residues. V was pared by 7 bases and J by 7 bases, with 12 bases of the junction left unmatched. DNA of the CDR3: TGTGCCAGCAAATCCCAAGGGACAGGGGAGGTTGAAGCTTTCTTT. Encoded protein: CASKSQGTGEVEAFF.

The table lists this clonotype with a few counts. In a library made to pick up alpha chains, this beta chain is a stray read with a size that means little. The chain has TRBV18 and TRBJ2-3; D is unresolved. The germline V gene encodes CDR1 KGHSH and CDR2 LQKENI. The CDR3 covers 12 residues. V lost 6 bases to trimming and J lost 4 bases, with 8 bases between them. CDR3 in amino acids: CASSEYADTQYF. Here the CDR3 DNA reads TGTGCCAGCTCGGAGTACGCAGATACGCAGTATTTT.

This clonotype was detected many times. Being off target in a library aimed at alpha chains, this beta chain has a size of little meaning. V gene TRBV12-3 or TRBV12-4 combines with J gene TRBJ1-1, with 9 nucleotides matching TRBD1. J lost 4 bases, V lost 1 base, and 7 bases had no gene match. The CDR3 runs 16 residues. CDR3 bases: TGTGCCAGCAGTTTAGGACAGGGGGTCGGTAGCACTGAAGCTTTCTTT. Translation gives CASSLGQGVGSTEAFF.

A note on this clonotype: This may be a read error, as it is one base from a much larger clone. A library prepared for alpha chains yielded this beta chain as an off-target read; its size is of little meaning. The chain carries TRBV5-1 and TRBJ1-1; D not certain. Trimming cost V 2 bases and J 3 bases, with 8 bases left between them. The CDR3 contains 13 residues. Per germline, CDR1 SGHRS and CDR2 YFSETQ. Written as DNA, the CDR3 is TGCGCCAGCAGCTTTACAGCGGACACTGAAGCTTTCTTT. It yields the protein CASSFTADTEAFF.

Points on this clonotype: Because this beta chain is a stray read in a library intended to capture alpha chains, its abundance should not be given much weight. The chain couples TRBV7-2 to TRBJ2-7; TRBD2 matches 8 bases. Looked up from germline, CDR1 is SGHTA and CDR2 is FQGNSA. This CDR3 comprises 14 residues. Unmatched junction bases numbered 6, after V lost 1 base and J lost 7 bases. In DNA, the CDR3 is TGTGCCAGCAGCTTAGTAGCGGGGACTGGTGAGCAGTACTTC. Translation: CASSLVAGTGEQYF.

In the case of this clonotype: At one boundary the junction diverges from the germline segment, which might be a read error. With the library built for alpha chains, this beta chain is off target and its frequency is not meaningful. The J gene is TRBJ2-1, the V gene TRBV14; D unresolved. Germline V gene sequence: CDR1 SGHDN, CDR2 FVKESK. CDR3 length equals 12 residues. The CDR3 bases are TGTGCCAGCAGCCCCTCCCACAATGAGCAGTTCTTC. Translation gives CASSPSHNEQFF.

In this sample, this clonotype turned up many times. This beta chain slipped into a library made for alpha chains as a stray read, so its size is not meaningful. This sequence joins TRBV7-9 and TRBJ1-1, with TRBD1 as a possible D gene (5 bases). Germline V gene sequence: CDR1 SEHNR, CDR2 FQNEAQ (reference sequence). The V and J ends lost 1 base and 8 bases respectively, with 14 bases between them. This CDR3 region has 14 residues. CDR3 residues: CASSLGVQAPEAFF. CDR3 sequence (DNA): TGTGCCAGCAGCTTAGGCGTACAGGCGCCCGAAGCTTTCTTT.

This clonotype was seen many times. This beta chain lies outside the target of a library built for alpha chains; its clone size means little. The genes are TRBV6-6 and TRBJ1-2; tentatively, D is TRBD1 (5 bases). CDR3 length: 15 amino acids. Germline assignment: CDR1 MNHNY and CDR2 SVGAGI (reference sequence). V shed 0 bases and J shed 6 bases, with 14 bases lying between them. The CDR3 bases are TGTGCCAGCAGTTACTCGATCGGTAGGGGCGATGGCTACACCTTC. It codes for CASSYSIGRGDGYTF.

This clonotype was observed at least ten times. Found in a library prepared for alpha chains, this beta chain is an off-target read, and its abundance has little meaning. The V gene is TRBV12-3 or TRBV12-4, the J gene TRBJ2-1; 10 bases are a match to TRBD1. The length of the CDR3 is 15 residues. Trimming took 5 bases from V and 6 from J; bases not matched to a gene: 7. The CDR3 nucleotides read TGTGCCAGCAGTCCCCCGGGACAGGGGTTCAATGAGCAGTTCTTC. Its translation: CASSPPGQGFNEQFF.

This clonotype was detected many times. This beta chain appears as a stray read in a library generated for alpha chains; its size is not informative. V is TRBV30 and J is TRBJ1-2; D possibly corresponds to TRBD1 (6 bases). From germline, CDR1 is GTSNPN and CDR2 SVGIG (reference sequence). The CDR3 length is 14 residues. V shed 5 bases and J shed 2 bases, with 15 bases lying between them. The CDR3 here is CAWVYPTGNYGYTF. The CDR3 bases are TGTGCCTGGGTATACCCCACAGGGAACTATGGCTACACCTTC.

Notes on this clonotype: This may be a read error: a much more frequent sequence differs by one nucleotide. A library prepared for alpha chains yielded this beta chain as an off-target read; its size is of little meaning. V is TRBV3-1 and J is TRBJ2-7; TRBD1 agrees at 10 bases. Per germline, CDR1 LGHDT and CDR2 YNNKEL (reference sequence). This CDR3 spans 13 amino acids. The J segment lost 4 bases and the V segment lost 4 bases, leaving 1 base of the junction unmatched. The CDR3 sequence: CASSRDRGYEQYF. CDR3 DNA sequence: TGTGCCAGCAGCCGGGACAGGGGTTACGAGCAGTACTTC.